The entry below describes one T cell receptor beta chain. Its specificity is not known. Patients aged 18 to 65 had newly diagnosed hyperthyroidism of under 2 months' duration. This record comes from a study of T cells in Graves' hyperthyroidism and ophthalmopathy. Overall study findings and caveats: Most thyroid clonotypes expanded above 0.001 appeared in blood too. A model using 13 V-J features told ophthalmopathy apart from stable hyperthyroidism.

RNA transcripts yielded amplified TCR beta CDR3 regions. Using the HTBI primer set, a first-round RT-PCR was run on the TCR CDR3. TCRdb passed the multiplex PCR reads through MiXCR, listing each CDR3 protein once. The table includes hundreds of thousands of distinct CDR3 sequences, roughly 50% detected once. The CDR3 runs to 14 residues. Deletions cut 5 bases from V and 4 bases from J, with 12 bases between. Sequenced: peripheral blood or thyroid tissue (not recorded which). V and J are TRBV12-3 or TRBV12-4 and TRBJ1-5; D uncertain. This clonotype was obtained from a woman in her late teens or twenties with Graves' hyperthyroidism. As DNA, the CDR3 is TGTGCCAGCAGTATGGCGGTCGGGAATCAGCCCCAGCATTTT. Translating gives CASSMAVGNQPQHF.